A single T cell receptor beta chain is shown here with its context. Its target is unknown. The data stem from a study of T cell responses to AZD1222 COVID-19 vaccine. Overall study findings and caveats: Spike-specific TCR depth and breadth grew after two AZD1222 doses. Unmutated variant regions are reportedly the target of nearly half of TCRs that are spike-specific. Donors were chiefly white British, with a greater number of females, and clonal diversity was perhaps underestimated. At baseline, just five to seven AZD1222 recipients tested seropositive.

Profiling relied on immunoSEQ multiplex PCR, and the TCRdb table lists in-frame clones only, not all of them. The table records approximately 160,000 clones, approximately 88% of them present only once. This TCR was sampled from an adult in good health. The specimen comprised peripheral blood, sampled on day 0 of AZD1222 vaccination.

CDR3 sequence (DNA): TGCACCTGGGGCGGTGAAGAGACCCAGTACTTC. Its protein product is CTWGGEETQYF. The chain combines TRBV20-1 with TRBJ2-5, with TRBD1 as a possible D gene (5 bases). The germline CDR1 and CDR2 sequences are DFQATT and SNEGSKA (reference sequence). This CDR3 has 11 residues.